This TCR beta chain was obtained from a study of cytomegalovirus exposure and HLA in healthy donors. Clones were read by immunoSEQ multiplex PCR, and TCRdb kept only the in-frame ones, dropping some. The table lists more than 55,000 clones, about 90% of them singletons. In germline, CDR1 is LNHDA, CDR2 SQIVND (reference sequence). The ends lost 3 bases at V and 0 bases at J; junction bases unmatched: 2. The CDR3 sequence is 15 residues long. Sequencing was carried out using PBMCs. The chain recombines TRBV19 with TRBJ2-1; 7 positions agree with TRBD1. The receptor's source is a woman between 18 and 29 years old in good health and CMV-seronegative. The CDR3 DNA follows: TGTGCCAGTAGTATCAGGGGGAACTCCTACAATGAGCAGTTCTTC. Residues: CASSIRGNSYNEQFF. The complete variable domain, with remaining parts taken from reference TRBV19 and TRBJ2-1, reads DGGITQSPKYLFRKEGQNVTLSCEQNLNHDAMYWYRQDPGQGLRLIYYSQIVNDFQKGDIAEGYSVSREKKESFPLTVTSAQKNPTAFYLCASSIRGNSYNEQFFGPGTRLTVL.